Below are 21 T cell receptor beta chains sequenced from a single sample in a study of blood T cell repertoires in COVID-19. The assay was immunoSEQ multiplex PCR, and TCRdb's table has in-frame clones only and misses some. The sample yields approximately 65,000 clones, under 80% seen once. Material for sequencing was peripheral blood. These receptors were obtained from a man aged 55 to 70 with acute or convalescent COVID-19.

The gene calls are TRBV25-1 and TRBJ2-7, with TRBD1 as a possible D gene (6 bases). CDR3 length equals 14 residues. Germline lookup yields CDR1 MGHDK and CDR2 SYGVNS. The ends were cut back, 1 base at V and 5 bases at J, with 12 bases in the middle. The CDR3 DNA reads as TGTGCCAGCAGTGAATCCCCGACAGGTGACGAGCAGTACTTC. As protein: CASSESPTGDEQYF.

This chain links TRBV5-4 with TRBJ2-2; 10 positions match TRBD1. The V and J ends lost 3 bases and 6 bases, in that order; junction bases with no gene match: 5. The CDR3 spans 15 residues. Per the germline V gene, CDR1 is SGHNT and CDR2 is YYREEE (reference sequence). The CDR3 DNA reads as TGTGCCAGCAGCTCGACAGGGGGCTCCCCCGGGGAGCTGTTTTTT. Amino acid sequence: CASSSTGGSPGELFF.

This chain connects TRBV28 to TRBJ1-3; the D is unclear. The germline CDR1 and CDR2 sequences are MDHEN and SYDVKM. Trimming pared 6 bases from V and 2 bases from J, leaving 11 bases between. The CDR3 extends over 14 amino acids. The CDR3 DNA follows: TGTGCCAGCAGAGACGCAGGCCCTGGAAACACCATATATTTT. It encodes CASRDAGPGNTIYF.

This clone was seen a few times. This rearrangement joins TRBV21-1 to TRBJ1-4; the DNA was not used to check the table's D call, TRBD1. TRBV21-1 is reported as a pseudogene. The CDR3 runs to 15 residues. CDR3 amino acids: CASSKKTGFFEKLFF. The DNA for the CDR3 is TGTGCCAGCAGCAAAAAGACAGGGTTTTTTGAAAAACTGTTTTTT.

CDR3 loop: CATSDSNRDSDQPQHF. The CDR3 DNA follows: TGTGCCACCAGTGATTCAAACAGGGATTCCGATCAGCCCCAGCATTTT. The genes are TRBV24-1 and TRBJ1-5; D is perhaps TRBD1 (6 bases). Germline V gene sequence: CDR1 KGHDR, CDR2 SFDVKD. V was shortened by 2 bases and J by 5 bases, with 15 bases between the two germline ends. The CDR3 is 16 residues long.

The V gene is TRBV7-9, the J gene TRBJ1-4; D ambiguous. The CDR3 is 14 amino acids. V was trimmed by 7 bases and J by 7 bases, leaving 16 bases between them. Germline V gene lookup returns CDR1 SEHNR and CDR2 FQNEAQ (reference sequence). The CDR3 DNA reads as TGTGCCAGCACCCTGGCGGGGTCGGGTGAAAAACTGTTTTTT. It encodes CASTLAGSGEKLFF.

CDR3 protein: CASSSPGLAGGLPYEQYF. In DNA form, the CDR3 reads TGTGCCAGCAGCTCCCCGGGACTAGCGGGAGGTTTGCCCTACGAGCAGTACTTC. The V gene is TRBV7-9, the J gene TRBJ2-7; 15 bases agree with TRBD2. The CDR3 consists of 18 residues. The germline V gene encodes CDR1 SEHNR and CDR2 FQNEAQ (reference sequence). V gave up 4 bases and J gave up 2 bases; unmatched junction bases: 9. Based on the CDR3 plus reference TRBV7-9 and TRBJ2-7, the full variable domain is DTGVSQNPRHKITKRGQNVTFRCDPISEHNRLYWYRQTLGQGPEFLTYFQNEAQLEKSRLLSDRFSAERPKGSFSTLEIQRTEQGDSAMYLCASSSPGLAGGLPYEQYFGPGTRLTVT.

V usage is TRBV6-2 or TRBV6-3 and J usage is TRBJ1-4; D unresolved. The CDR3 has 13 amino acids. The ends were cut back, 3 bases at V and 7 bases at J, with 9 bases in the middle. Germline V gene lookup returns CDR1 MNHEY and CDR2 SVGEGT. CDR3 sequence: CASSYDGLEKLFF. As DNA, the CDR3 is TGTGCCAGCAGTTATGACGGACTTGAAAAACTGTTTTTT.

Details on this clone: Other DNA sequences within the sample encode an identical CDR3. This chain links TRBV7-9 with TRBJ1-6; TRBD1 aligns across 9 bases. This CDR3 contains 16 residues. V dropped 5 bases and J dropped 6; count of bases not matched to a gene: 8. Germline assignment: CDR1 SEHNR and CDR2 FQNEAQ (reference sequence). CDR3 protein: CASSGLGQGRNSPLHF. The CDR3 DNA reads as TGTGCCAGCAGCGGGCTGGGACAGGGACGTAATTCACCCCTCCACTTT.

The chain links TRBV3-1 (or the pseudogene TRBV3-2) to TRBJ2-1; D unclear. The CDR3 spans 15 residues. Per germline, CDR1 LGHDT and CDR2 YNNKEL (reference sequence). The ends were cut back, 5 bases at V and 0 bases at J, with 11 bases in the middle. Here the CDR3 DNA reads TGTGCCAGCAGCAAGACACCCAGCTCCTACAATGAGCAGTTCTTC. Amino acids: CASSKTPSSYNEQFF.

The rearrangement links TRBV7-3 to TRBJ2-1; D unclear. CDR3 length equals 14 residues. V gave up 4 bases and J gave up 7 bases, with 14 bases separating them. CDR1 and CDR2 (germline): SGHTA, FQGTGA. CDR3 region: CASSSRPSLNEQFF. The CDR3 DNA is TGTGCCAGCAGCTCCAGGCCGTCGTTGAATGAGCAGTTCTTC.

This rearrangement joins TRBV6-5 to TRBJ2-2; perhaps TRBD1 as D (5 bases). V lost 3 bases to trimming and J lost 0 bases, with 8 bases between them. The CDR3 sequence is 15 residues long. The germline CDR1 and CDR2 sequences are MNHEY and SVGAGI. The CDR3, as DNA: TGTGCCAGCAGTTATGACAGCGCGAACACCGGGGAGCTGTTTTTT. Amino acid sequence: CASSYDSANTGELFF.

This clone was picked up many times. The chain has TRBV14 and TRBJ1-1, with D unclear. CDR1 and CDR2 from the germline V gene are SGHDN and FVKESK. V was cut by 4 bases and J by 8 bases, with 14 bases left in between. The CDR3 spans 13 residues. This CDR3 reads CASSPPIAVEAFF. CDR3 DNA: TGTGCCAGCAGCCCCCCGATAGCAGTCGAAGCTTTCTTT.

J is TRBJ2-1 and V is TRBV7-8, with 8 nucleotides matching TRBD2. In germline, CDR1 is SGHVS, CDR2 FQNEAQ. J was trimmed by 0 bases and V by 7 bases; bases with no gene match: 5. The CDR3 is made up of 15 amino acids. CDR3 region: CASTPSGSSYNEQFF. The CDR3 DNA reads as TGTGCCAGCACCCCGAGCGGGAGCTCCTACAATGAGCAGTTCTTC.

The V gene is TRBV7-2, the J gene TRBJ1-5; TRBD1 matches 9 bases. The CDR3 has 16 residues. V was clipped by 0 bases and J by 7 bases; unmatched bases: 7. CDR1 and CDR2 (germline): SGHTA, FQGNSA. The DNA of the CDR3 is TGTGCCAGCAGCTTAGCGCCACAGGGGACAGGGCAGCCCCAGCATTTT. Translating it yields CASSLAPQGTGQPQHF.

The genes are TRBV29-1 and TRBJ2-3; weak D call: TRBD1 (6 bases). Trimming cost V 6 bases and J 1 base, with 14 bases left between them. CDR3 length: 14 amino acids. Germline CDR1 and CDR2: SQVTM and ANQGSEA. The CDR3 reads CSVEGEWGTDTQYF. CDR3 sequence (DNA): TGCAGCGTCGAGGGGGAGTGGGGCACAGATACGCAGTATTTT.

The rearrangement joins TRBV5-4 to TRBJ1-5; TRBD1 might be the D (6 bases). The CDR3 length is 13 residues. Trimming pared 4 bases from V and 8 bases from J, leaving 13 bases between. The germline V gene encodes CDR1 SGHNT and CDR2 YYREEE (reference sequence). DNA for the CDR3: TGTGCCAGCAGCATTGAAGGGGGAGAGCCCCAGCATTTT. It yields the protein CASSIEGGEPQHF.

V usage is TRBV5-6 and J usage is TRBJ2-7, with a tentative D call TRBD1 (5 bases). The CDR3 has 13 amino acids. Germline loops: CDR1 SGHDT, CDR2 YYEEEE. V gave up 3 bases and J gave up 0 bases, with 7 bases separating them. CDR3 nucleotides: TGTGCCAGCAGCTGGGGCGACTCCTACGAGCAGTACTTC. Its translation is CASSWGDSYEQYF.

The J gene is TRBJ2-1, the V gene TRBV5-4; tentative D call: TRBD2 (5 bases). Germline values: CDR1 SGHNT, CDR2 YYREEE (reference sequence). Trimming pared 0 bases from V and 0 bases from J, leaving 10 bases between. The CDR3 has 16 amino acids. CDR3 loop: CASSLATTRSYNEQFF. CDR3 DNA sequence: TGTGCCAGCAGCTTGGCGACTACCCGCTCCTACAATGAGCAGTTCTTC.

This clone was seen once. The J gene is TRBJ2-7, the V gene TRBV4-2, with D possibly matching TRBD1 (5 bases). V was trimmed by 1 base and J by 2 bases, leaving 9 bases between them. CDR1 LGHNA and CDR2 YNFKEQ come from the germline V gene. The length of the CDR3 is 14 residues. CDR3 coding DNA: TGTGCCAGCAGCCAAGGCTCAGGGACCTACGAGCAGTACTTC. It codes for CASSQGSGTYEQYF.

J is TRBJ2-3 and V is TRBV6-2 or TRBV6-3; D is perhaps TRBD2 (5 bases). Per the germline V gene, CDR1 is MNHEY and CDR2 is SVGEGT. The CDR3 covers 13 residues. V dropped 5 bases and J dropped 8 bases, with 14 bases sitting between them. CDR3 nucleotide sequence: TGTGCCAGCAGTCCCTTACCCGCGGGTACGCAGTATTTT. It encodes CASSPLPAGTQYF.